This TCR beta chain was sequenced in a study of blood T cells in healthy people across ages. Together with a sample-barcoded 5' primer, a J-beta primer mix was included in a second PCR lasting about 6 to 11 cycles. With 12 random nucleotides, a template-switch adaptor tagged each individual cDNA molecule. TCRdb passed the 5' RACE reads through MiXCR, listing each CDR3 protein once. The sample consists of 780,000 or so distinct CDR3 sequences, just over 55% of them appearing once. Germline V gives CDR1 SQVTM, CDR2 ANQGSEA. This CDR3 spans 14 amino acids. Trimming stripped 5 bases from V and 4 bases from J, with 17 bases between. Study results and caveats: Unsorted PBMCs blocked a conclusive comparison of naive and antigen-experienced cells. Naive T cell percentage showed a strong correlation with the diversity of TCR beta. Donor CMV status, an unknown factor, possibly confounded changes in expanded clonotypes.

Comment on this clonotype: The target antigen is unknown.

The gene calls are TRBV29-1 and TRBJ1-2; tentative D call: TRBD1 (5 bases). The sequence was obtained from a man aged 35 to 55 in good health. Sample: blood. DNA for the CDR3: TGCAGCGTTTTAGGGGTTACCTCTATCTATGGCTACACCTTC. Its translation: CSVLGVTSIYGYTF.